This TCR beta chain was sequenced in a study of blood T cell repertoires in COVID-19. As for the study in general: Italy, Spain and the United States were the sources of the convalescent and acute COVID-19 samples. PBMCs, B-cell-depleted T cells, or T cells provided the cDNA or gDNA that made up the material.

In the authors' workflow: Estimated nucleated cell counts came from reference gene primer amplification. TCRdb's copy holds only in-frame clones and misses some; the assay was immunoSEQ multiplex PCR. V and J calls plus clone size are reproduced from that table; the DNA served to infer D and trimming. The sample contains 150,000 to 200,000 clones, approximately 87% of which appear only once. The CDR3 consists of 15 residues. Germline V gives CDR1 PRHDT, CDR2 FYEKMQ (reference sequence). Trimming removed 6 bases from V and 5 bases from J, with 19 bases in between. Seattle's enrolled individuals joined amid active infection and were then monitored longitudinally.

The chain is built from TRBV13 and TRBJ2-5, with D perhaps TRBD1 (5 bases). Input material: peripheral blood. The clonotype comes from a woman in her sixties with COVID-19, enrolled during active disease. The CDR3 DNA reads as TGTGCCAGCAGTAATGGTCGGCGCTCAGGGGAGACCCAGTACTTC. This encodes CASSNGRRSGETQYF.